This record concerns one TCR beta chain sequence. The antigen remains unidentified. The record originates from a study of T cell responses to AZD1222 COVID-19 vaccine. On the study more broadly: Second-dose timings of about 4 or about 12 weeks were pooled.

Sequencing used immunoSEQ multiplex PCR; TCRdb keeps in-frame clones, though not all of them. There are under 95,000 clones in the sample; about 86% occur only once, and 7.9% lies in the top ten. The CDR3 is made up of 14 amino acids. The V gene's germline CDR1 is SGHRS and CDR2 YFSETQ. With V trimmed by 4 bases and J by 3 bases, 4 bases remained unmatched. Study conclusions and caveats: Repertoire sampling happened only post peak T cell response. Targets within unmutated variant regions were reportedly found for nearly half of spike-specific TCRs.

The sequencing used peripheral blood, collected on day 0 of AZD1222 vaccination. This TCR was recovered from an adult in good health. The rearrangement joins TRBV5-1 to TRBJ1-1; TRBD1 aligns across 9 bases. The CDR3 DNA reads TGCGCCAGCAGCCCGGGACAGGGTCACACTGAAGCTTTCTTT. It codes for CASSPGQGHTEAFF.